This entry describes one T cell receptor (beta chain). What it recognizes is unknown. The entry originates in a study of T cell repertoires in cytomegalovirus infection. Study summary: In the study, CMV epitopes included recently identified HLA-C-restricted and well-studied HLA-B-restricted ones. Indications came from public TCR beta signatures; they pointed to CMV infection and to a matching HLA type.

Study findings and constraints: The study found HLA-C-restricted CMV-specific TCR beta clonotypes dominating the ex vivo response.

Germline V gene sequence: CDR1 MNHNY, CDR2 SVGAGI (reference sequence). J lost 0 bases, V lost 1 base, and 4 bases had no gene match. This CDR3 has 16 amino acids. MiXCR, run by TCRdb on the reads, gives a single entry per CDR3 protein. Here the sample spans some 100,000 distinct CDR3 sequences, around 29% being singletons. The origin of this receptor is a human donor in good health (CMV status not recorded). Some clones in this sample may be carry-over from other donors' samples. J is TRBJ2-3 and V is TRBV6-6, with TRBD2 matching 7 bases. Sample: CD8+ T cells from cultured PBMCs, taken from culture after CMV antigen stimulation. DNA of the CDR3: TGTGCCAGCAGTTACTTATGGGGGGGGAGCACAGATACGCAGTATTTT. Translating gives CASSYLWGGSTDTQYF.